The entry below describes one T cell receptor (beta chain). As originally analysed: Reference gene primer amplification gave estimated nucleated cell counts. Data came from immunoSEQ multiplex PCR; TCRdb stores just in-frame clones and leaves some out. The V and J calls and the clone size are those of that table, but D and trimming were determined from the DNA. This sample has some 300,000 clones, with just over 85% found just once. The cohort comprised adults aged 18 to 89 years residing in 20 to 30 US areas. This sample was taken from a study of blood T cell repertoires in COVID-19. Study-wide context: Donors in the United States, Italy and Spain gave samples during acute or convalescent COVID-19. The cDNA or gDNA used as material had been derived from T cells, B-cell-depleted T cells, or PBMCs.

Trimming left V 4 bases short and J 7 bases short, with 7 bases between. The CDR3 extends over 11 amino acids. CDR1 is SEHNR and CDR2 is FQNEAQ in the germline V gene (reference sequence). The chain joins TRBV7-9 to TRBJ1-2; D gene ambiguous. The specimen was PBMCs or T cells enriched from blood (not recorded which). This clonotype was obtained from a man between 25 and 39 years old who had recovered from COVID-19. The CDR3 spells CASSSAGGYTF. The CDR3 DNA reads as TGTGCCAGCAGCTCCGCCGGTGGCTACACCTTC.